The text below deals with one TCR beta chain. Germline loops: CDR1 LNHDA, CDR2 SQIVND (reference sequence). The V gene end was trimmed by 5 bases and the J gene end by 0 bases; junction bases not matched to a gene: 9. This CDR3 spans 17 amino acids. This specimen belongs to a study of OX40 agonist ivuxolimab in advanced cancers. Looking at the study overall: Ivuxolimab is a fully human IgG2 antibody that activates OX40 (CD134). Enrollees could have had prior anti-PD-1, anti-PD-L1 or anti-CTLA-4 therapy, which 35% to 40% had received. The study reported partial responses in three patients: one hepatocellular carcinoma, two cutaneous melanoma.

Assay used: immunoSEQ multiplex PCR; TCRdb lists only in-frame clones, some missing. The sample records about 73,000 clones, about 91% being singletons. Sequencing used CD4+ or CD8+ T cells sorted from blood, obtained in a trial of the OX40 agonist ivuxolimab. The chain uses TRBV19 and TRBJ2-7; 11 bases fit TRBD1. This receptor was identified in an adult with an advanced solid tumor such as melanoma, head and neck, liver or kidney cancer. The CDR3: CASSETGQGVSSYEQYF. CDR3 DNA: TGTGCCAGTAGTGAAACGGGACAGGGGGTGAGCTCCTACGAGCAGTACTTC. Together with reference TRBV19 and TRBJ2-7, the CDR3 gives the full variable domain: DGGITQSPKYLFRKEGQNVTLSCEQNLNHDAMYWYRQDPGQGLRLIYYSQIVNDFQKGDIAEGYSVSREKKESFPLTVTSAQKNPTAFYLCASSETGQGVSSYEQYFGPGTRLTVT.